This entry lists 23 T cell receptor beta chains sequenced from one sample in a study of T cell responses to AZD1222 COVID-19 vaccine. Generated by immunoSEQ multiplex PCR, the TCRdb table keeps only in-frame clones and is missing some. The sample has about 150,000 clones; 80% to 95% are singletons. This sample comprised peripheral blood, obtained on day 0 of AZD1222 vaccination. These receptors came from an adult in good health.

The chain couples TRBV7-8 to TRBJ1-4, with D unresolved. This CDR3 contains 16 residues. Germline V gives CDR1 SGHVS, CDR2 FQNEAQ. V lost 5 bases and J 0 bases, leaving 13 bases between the germline ends. The CDR3 loop reads CASSAYLPSTNEKLFF. CDR3 coding DNA: TGTGCCAGCAGCGCCTACCTCCCTTCAACTAATGAAAAACTGTTTTTT.

This CDR3 is CASRGLGAETQYF. The CDR3 DNA is TGTGCCAGCAGAGGGCTAGGGGCAGAGACCCAGTACTTC. The chain links TRBV6-6 to TRBJ2-5, with D possibly being TRBD1 (5 bases). This CDR3 spans 13 amino acids. V was pared by 6 bases and J by 4 bases, with 12 bases between. Germline assignment: CDR1 MNHNY and CDR2 SVGAGI (reference sequence).

This rearrangement joins TRBV5-4 to TRBJ1-4; D is unclear. In germline, CDR1 is SGHNT, CDR2 YYREEE (reference sequence). The CDR3 contains 14 residues. The V gene lost 0 bases and the J gene lost 14 bases, with 17 bases spanning the gap. CDR3 loop: CASSLAPFSALLFF. CDR3 sequence (DNA): TGTGCCAGCAGCTTGGCGCCCTTCTCAGCATTGCTGTTTTTT.

The V gene is TRBV24-1, the J gene TRBJ1-5; the D is unclear. The V and J ends lost 4 bases and 5 bases respectively, with 14 bases between them. The length of the CDR3 is 15 residues. CDR1 and CDR2 (germline): KGHDR, SFDVKD. The DNA of the CDR3 is TGTGCCACCAGTGACCCAGCGGCTGGGGATCAGCCCCAGCATTTT. Its translation: CATSDPAAGDQPQHF.

The CDR3 protein is CASSQERRGNTEAFF. The DNA for the CDR3 is TGTGCCAGCAGCCAAGAGCGGCGGGGAAACACTGAAGCTTTCTTT. The chain couples TRBV3-1 (or the pseudogene TRBV3-2) to TRBJ1-1; D is unclear. Trimming stripped 0 bases from V and 2 bases from J, with 10 bases between. The germline V gene encodes CDR1 LGHDT and CDR2 YNNKEL (reference sequence). This CDR3 comprises 15 residues.

This rearrangement joins TRBV2 to TRBJ2-7; D gene ambiguous. Germline CDR1 and CDR2: SNHLY and FYNNEI. This CDR3 has 11 residues. Deletions cut 0 bases from V and 5 bases from J, with 2 bases between. DNA of the CDR3: TGTGCCAGCAGTGAAGCGAACGAGCAGTACTTC. Translation: CASSEANEQYF.

V usage is TRBV5-1 and J usage is TRBJ1-3; TRBD1 agrees at 9 bases. Germline lookup yields CDR1 SGHRS and CDR2 YFSETQ. There are 16 residues in the CDR3. V lost 2 bases and J lost 4; bases outside the gene matches: 7. CDR3 sequence: CASSLWGQGGGNTIYF. CDR3 DNA: TGCGCCAGCAGCTTATGGGGACAGGGCGGCGGAAACACCATATATTTT. The full variable domain, its missing parts supplied by reference TRBV5-1 and TRBJ1-3, is KAGVTQTPRYLIKTRGQQVTLSCSPISGHRSVSWYQQTPGQGLQFLFEYFSETQRNKGNFPGRFSGRQFSNSRSEMNVSTLELGDSALYLCASSLWGQGGGNTIYFGEGSWLTVV.

The gene calls are TRBV19 and TRBJ1-1; tentative D call: TRBD1 (6 bases). CDR1 and CDR2 (germline): LNHDA, SQIVND (reference sequence). The CDR3 consists of 13 residues. Trimming left V 8 bases short and J 9 bases short, with 19 bases between. CDR3: CASLPSGGAQAFF. In DNA, the CDR3 is TGTGCCAGTCTCCCCTCGGGGGGGGCGCAAGCTTTCTTT.

V gene TRBV27 combines with J gene TRBJ2-1; TRBD2 aligns across 10 bases. The CDR3 covers 14 residues. Trimming removed 2 bases from V and 8 bases from J; junction bases left unmatched: 3. CDR1 and CDR2 (germline): MNHEY, SMNVEV (reference sequence). CDR3 coding DNA: TGTGCCAGCAGTTTAGGGCTAGCGGGAGATGAGCAGTTCTTC. This sequence encodes CASSLGLAGDEQFF.

This rearrangement joins TRBV19 to TRBJ1-1; D is unresolved. There are 13 residues in the CDR3. The V end was cut by 1 base, the J end by 7 bases, with 10 bases between. The V gene's germline CDR1 is LNHDA and CDR2 SQIVND (reference sequence). The CDR3 protein is CASSIVPFGEAFF. The CDR3 DNA reads TGTGCCAGTAGTATAGTCCCCTTTGGTGAAGCTTTCTTT.

The V gene is TRBV21-1, the J gene TRBJ1-5. TRBV21-1 is shown as a pseudogene. The CDR3 is 17 amino acids. The CDR3, as DNA: TGTGCCAGCATCCAAAGCGGCGGGGAAGGGGGTTATCAGCCCCAGCATTTT. It yields the protein CASIQSGGEGGYQPQHF.

This clone was seen only once. CDR3 DNA: TGCGCCAGCAGCCAAGAAGGACAGGGGGCGGTTAACTATGGCTACACCTTC. Protein product: CASSQEGQGAVNYGYTF. The chain uses TRBV4-3 and TRBJ1-2; 11 nucleotides match TRBD1. With V trimmed by 0 bases and J by 1 base, 4 bases remained unmatched. There are 17 residues in the CDR3. Germline values: CDR1 LGHNA, CDR2 YSLEER.

The chain uses TRBV18 and TRBJ2-5; 7 positions match TRBD2. CDR3 length: 15 amino acids. J lost 3 bases, V lost 0 bases, and 4 bases had no gene match. CDR1 KGHSH and CDR2 LQKENI come from the germline V gene. This chain's CDR3 is CASSPPLGGEETQYF. CDR3 nucleotide sequence: TGTGCCAGCTCACCACCGCTGGGGGGGGAAGAGACCCAGTACTTC. Full variable domain (missing parts from reference TRBV18 and TRBJ2-5): NAGVMQNPRHLVRRRGQEARLRCSPMKGHSHVYWYRQLPEEGLKFMVYLQKENIIDESGMPKERFSAEFPKEGPSILRIQQVVRGDSAAYFCASSPPLGGEETQYFGPGTRLLVL.

This clone occurred once. This chain links TRBV7-3 with TRBJ2-3; 7 nucleotides agree with TRBD2. This CDR3 is 17 amino acids long. J lost 2 bases, V lost 2 bases, and 10 bases had no gene match. Germline-derived CDR1 and CDR2 are SGHTA and FQGTGA. Written as DNA, the CDR3 is TGTGCCAGCAGCTTACAGGGAGGGCCGGGGGTCACAGATACGCAGTATTTT. Amino acid sequence: CASSLQGGPGVTDTQYF.

V usage is TRBV10-1 and J usage is TRBJ2-7; 8 nucleotides line up with TRBD1. This CDR3 contains 15 residues. From germline, CDR1 is WNHNN and CDR2 SYGVQD (reference sequence). With 5 bases clipped from V and 5 bases from J, the junction kept 11 bases outside the gene matches. The CDR3, as DNA: TGCGCCAGCAGTCATACCGGGACAGGTCTACACGAGCAGTACTTC. Translated: CASSHTGTGLHEQYF.

The rearrangement joins TRBV5-4 to TRBJ1-2; 7 positions agree with TRBD1. CDR1 and CDR2 (germline): SGHNT, YYREEE (reference sequence). J lost 0 bases, V lost 4 bases, and 3 bases had no gene match. CDR3 length: 14 residues. CDR3 DNA: TGTGCCAGCAGCCGGGACAGCACTAACTATGGCTACACCTTC. Encoded protein: CASSRDSTNYGYTF.

The V and J genes are TRBV5-1 and TRBJ1-5; tentatively, D is TRBD1 (6 bases). The CDR3 runs 13 residues. V dropped 3 bases and J dropped 7 bases, with 11 bases sitting between them. CDR1 SGHRS and CDR2 YFSETQ come from the germline V gene. CDR3 nucleotide sequence: TGCGCCAGCAGCTCACAACAGGGCCAGCCCCAGCATTTT. This gives the protein CASSSQQGQPQHF.

This chain joins TRBV27 and TRBJ1-4; possibly TRBD1 for D (5 bases). Germline assignment: CDR1 MNHEY and CDR2 SMNVEV (reference sequence). V lost 0 bases, J lost 4 bases, and 15 bases lay in between. There are 17 residues in the CDR3. In DNA, the CDR3 is TGTGCCAGCAGTTTATCTCAAGGGGTGAGGGGTAATGAAAAACTGTTTTTT. Translated, it gives CASSLSQGVRGNEKLFF.

The J gene is TRBJ2-6, the V gene TRBV4-3, with D hard to call. V was pared by 0 bases and J by 2 bases, with 20 bases between. The CDR3 is made up of 20 amino acids. Germline V gene data show CDR1 as LGHNA and CDR2 as YSLEER. The CDR3 DNA reads as TGCGCCAGCAGCCAAGATCTGGTCTCAATCCATTCAACTGGGGCCAACGTCCTGACTTTC. Amino acids: CASSQDLVSIHSTGANVLTF.

This chain connects TRBV5-4 to TRBJ1-3, with D unresolved. In germline, CDR1 is SGHNT, CDR2 YYREEE (reference sequence). V lost 4 bases to trimming and J lost 1 base, with 9 bases between them. This CDR3 is 14 amino acids long. The CDR3: CASSQTLSGNTIYF. The DNA of the CDR3 is TGTGCCAGCAGCCAGACACTATCTGGAAACACCATATATTTT.

With regard to this clone: At one end, the junction sequence differs from germline, possibly due to a read error. The V gene is TRBV18, the J gene TRBJ1-1, with D uncertain. This CDR3 contains 12 residues. Per germline, CDR1 KGHSH and CDR2 LQKENI. CDR3 loop: CASSLWNAEAFF. CDR3 bases: TGTGCCAGCTCACTATGGAACGCTGAAGCTTTCTTT.

The chain recombines TRBV2 with TRBJ1-2, with D possibly matching TRBD1 (6 bases). Looked up from germline, CDR1 is SNHLY and CDR2 is FYNNEI. V was cut by 1 base and J by 7 bases, with 10 bases left in between. The CDR3 has 13 residues. In DNA, the CDR3 is TGTGCCAGCAGTGAAGTGGGGGGGGCTGGCTACACCTTC. Translated: CASSEVGGAGYTF.

In DNA form, the CDR3 reads TGCGCCAGCACCCTAGCGGGGGGGTACAATGAGCAGTTCTTC. Amino acids: CASTLAGGYNEQFF. The chain joins TRBV5-1 to TRBJ2-1; 12 bases align to TRBD2. The length of the CDR3 is 14 residues. V trimming: 6 bases; J trimming: 4 bases; junction bases outside the gene matches: 2. Germline V gene data show CDR1 as SGHRS and CDR2 as YFSETQ.